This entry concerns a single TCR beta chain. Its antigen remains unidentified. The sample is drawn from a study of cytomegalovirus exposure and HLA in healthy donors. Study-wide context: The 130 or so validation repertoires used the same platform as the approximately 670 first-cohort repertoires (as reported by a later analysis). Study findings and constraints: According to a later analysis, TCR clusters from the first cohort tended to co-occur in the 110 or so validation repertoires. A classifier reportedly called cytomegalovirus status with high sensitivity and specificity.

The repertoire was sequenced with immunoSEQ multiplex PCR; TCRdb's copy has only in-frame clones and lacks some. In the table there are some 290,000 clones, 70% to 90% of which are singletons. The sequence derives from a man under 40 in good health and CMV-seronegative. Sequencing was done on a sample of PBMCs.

The CDR3 sequence: CASSQDSGGTGRGLGYGYTF. CDR3 nucleotides: TGCGCCAGCAGCCAAGATTCGGGCGGGACAGGGCGTGGGCTAGGCTATGGCTACACCTTC. V and J are TRBV4-1 and TRBJ1-2; 9 positions match TRBD1. V dropped 0 bases and J dropped 4; count of bases not matched to a gene: 18. The CDR3 contains 20 residues. Looked up from germline, CDR1 is MGHRA and CDR2 is YSYEKL.